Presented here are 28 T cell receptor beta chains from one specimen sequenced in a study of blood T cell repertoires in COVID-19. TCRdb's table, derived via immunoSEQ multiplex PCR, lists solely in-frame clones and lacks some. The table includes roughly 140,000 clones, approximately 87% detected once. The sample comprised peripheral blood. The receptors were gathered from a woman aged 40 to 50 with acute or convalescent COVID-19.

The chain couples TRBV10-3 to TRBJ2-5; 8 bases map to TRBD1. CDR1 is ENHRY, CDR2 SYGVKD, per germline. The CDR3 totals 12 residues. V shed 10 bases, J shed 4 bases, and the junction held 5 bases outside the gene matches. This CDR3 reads CATRTGRETQYF. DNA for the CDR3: TGTGCCACCAGGACAGGGCGAGAGACCCAGTACTTC.

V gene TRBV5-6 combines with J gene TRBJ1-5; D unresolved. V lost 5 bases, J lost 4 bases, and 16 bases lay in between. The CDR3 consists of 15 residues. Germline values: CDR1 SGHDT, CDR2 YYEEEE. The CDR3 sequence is CASSRREQSNQPQHF. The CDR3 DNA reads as TGTGCCAGCAGTCGGAGGGAACAGAGTAATCAGCCCCAGCATTTT. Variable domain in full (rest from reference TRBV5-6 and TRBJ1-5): DAGVTQSPTHLIKTRGQQVTLRCSPKSGHDTVSWYQQALGQGPQFIFQYYEEEERQRGNFPDRFSGHQFPNYSSELNVNALLLGDSALYLCASSRREQSNQPQHFGDGTRLSIL.

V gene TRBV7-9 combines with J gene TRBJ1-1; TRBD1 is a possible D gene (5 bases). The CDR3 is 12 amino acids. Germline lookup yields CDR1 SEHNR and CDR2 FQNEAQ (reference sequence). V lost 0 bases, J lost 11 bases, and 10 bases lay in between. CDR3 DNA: TGTGCCAGCAGCTTAGCGCTTAAGGGGGCTTTCTTT. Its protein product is CASSLALKGAFF.

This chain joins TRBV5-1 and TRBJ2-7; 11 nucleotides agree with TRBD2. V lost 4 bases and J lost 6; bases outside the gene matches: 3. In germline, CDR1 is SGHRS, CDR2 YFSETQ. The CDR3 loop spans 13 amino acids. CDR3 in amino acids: CASSAGTSGEQYF. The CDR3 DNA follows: TGCGCCAGCAGCGCCGGGACTAGCGGCGAGCAGTACTTC.

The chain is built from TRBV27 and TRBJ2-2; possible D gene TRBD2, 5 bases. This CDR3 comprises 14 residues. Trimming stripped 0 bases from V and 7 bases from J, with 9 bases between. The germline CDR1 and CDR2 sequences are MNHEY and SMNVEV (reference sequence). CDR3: CASSLSRSGGELFF. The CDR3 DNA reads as TGTGCCAGCAGTTTATCTAGAAGCGGCGGGGAGCTGTTTTTT.

The CDR3 nucleotides read TGTGCCAGTAAGTCGATACTTGGGGCCAACGTCCTGACTTTC. The encoded protein is CASKSILGANVLTF. This chain links TRBV19 with TRBJ2-6; D is unresolved. This CDR3 has 14 residues. The V end lost 7 bases, the J end lost 3 bases, and 10 bases lay between the germline ends. CDR1 and CDR2 (germline): LNHDA, SQIVND (reference sequence).

In DNA, the CDR3 is TGTGCCAGCAGTTCCTTAGCGTTGAGCTCCTACGAGCAGTACTTC. Encoded protein: CASSSLALSSYEQYF. The chain is built from TRBV6-2 or TRBV6-3 and TRBJ2-7, with D maybe TRBD2 (5 bases). Germline V gene sequence: CDR1 MNHEY, CDR2 SVGEGT. This CDR3 has 15 residues. V was clipped by 4 bases and J by 0 bases, with 13 bases between them.

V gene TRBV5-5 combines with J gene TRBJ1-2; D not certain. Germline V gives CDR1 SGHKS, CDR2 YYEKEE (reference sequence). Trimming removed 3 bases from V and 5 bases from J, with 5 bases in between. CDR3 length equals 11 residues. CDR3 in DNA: TGTGCCAGCAGCTCGGGGTATGGCTACACCTTC. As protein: CASSSGYGYTF.

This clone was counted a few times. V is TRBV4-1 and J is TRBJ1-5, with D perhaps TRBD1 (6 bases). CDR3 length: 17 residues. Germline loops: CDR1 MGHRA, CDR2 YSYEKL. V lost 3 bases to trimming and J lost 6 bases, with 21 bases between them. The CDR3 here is CASSQSITRGLRQPQHF. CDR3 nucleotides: TGCGCCAGCAGCCAGTCTATTACAAGGGGGTTGCGTCAGCCCCAGCATTTT.

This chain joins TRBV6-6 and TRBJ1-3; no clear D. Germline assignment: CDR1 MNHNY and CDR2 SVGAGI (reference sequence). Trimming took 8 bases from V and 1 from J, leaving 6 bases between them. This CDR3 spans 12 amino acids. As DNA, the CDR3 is TGTGCCAGCCGGGTGTCTGGAAACACCATATATTTT. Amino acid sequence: CASRVSGNTIYF.

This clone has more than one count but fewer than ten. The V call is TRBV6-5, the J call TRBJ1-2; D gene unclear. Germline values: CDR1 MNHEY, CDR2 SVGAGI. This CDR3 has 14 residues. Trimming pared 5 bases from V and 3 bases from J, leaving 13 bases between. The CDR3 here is CASSRVESYYGYTF. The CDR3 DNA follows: TGTGCCAGCAGTCGCGTAGAGTCTTACTATGGCTACACCTTC.

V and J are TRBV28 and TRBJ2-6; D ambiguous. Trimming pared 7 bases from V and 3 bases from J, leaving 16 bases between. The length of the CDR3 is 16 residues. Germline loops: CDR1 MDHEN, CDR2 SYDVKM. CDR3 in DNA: TGTGCCAGCAACTCAGTTCCGAGGAATGGGGCCAACGTCCTGACTTTC. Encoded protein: CASNSVPRNGANVLTF.

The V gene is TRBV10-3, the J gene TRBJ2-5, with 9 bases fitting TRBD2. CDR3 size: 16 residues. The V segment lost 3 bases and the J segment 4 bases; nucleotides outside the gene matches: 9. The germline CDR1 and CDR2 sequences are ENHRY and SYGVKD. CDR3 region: CAISDSGGGARETQYF. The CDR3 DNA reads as TGTGCCATCAGTGACTCCGGCGGGGGGGCGCGAGAGACCCAGTACTTC.

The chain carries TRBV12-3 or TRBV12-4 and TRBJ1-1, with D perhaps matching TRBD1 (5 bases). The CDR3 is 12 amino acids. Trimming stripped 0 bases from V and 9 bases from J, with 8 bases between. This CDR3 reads CASSLAKGQAFF. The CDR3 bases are TGTGCCAGCAGTTTAGCGAAGGGGCAAGCTTTCTTT.

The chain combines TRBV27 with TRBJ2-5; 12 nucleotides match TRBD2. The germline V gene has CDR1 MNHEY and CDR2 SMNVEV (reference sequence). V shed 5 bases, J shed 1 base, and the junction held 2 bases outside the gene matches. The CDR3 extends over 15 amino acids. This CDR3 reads CASSELAGGQETQYF. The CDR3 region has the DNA TGTGCCAGCAGTGAACTAGCGGGGGGCCAAGAGACCCAGTACTTC.

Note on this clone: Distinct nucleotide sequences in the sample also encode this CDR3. The chain's CDR3 is CASSVGDISTGRNTEAFF. DNA for the CDR3: TGTGCCAGCAGCGTAGGGGATATCTCGACAGGGCGGAACACTGAAGCTTTCTTT. This sequence joins TRBV9 and TRBJ1-1; 7 bases line up with TRBD1. The trim removed 0 bases at V and 1 base at J, leaving 12 bases unmatched. The CDR3 runs to 18 residues. From germline, CDR1 is SGDLS and CDR2 YYNGEE.

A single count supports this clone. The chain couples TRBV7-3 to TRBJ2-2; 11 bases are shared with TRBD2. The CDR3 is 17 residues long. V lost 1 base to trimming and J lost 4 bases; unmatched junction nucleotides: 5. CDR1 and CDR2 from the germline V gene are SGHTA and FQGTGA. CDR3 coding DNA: TGTGCCAGCAGCTTAATCTCCGGGACTAGCGGCACCGGGGAGCTGTTTTTT. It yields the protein CASSLISGTSGTGELFF.

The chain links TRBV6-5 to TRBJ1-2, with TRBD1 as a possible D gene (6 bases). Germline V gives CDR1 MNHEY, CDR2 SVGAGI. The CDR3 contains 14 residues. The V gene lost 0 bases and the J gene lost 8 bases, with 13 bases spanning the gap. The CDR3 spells CASSYSGGLRGYTF. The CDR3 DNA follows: TGTGCCAGCAGTTACTCCGGGGGGCTTAGAGGCTACACCTTC.

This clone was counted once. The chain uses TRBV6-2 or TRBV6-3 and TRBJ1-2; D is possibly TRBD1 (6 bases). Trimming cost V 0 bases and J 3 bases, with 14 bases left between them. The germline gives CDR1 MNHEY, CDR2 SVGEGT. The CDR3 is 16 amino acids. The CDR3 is CASSYSPGHGYYGYTF. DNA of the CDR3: TGTGCCAGCAGTTACTCCCCGGGACATGGGTACTATGGCTACACCTTC.

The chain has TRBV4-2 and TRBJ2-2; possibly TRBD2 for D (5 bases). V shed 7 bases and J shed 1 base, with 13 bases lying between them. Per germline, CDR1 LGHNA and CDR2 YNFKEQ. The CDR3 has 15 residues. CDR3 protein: CASMPGTQNTGELFF. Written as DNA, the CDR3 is TGTGCCAGCATGCCGGGAACACAGAACACCGGGGAGCTGTTTTTT.

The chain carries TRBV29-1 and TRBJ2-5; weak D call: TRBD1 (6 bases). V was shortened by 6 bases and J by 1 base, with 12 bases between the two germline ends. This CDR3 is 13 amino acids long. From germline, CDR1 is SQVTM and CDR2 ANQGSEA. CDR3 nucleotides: TGCAGCGTACGGGACATTACCCAAGAGACCCAGTACTTC. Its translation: CSVRDITQETQYF. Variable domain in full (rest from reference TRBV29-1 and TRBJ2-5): SAVISQKPSRDICQRGTSLTIQCQVDSQVTMMFWYRQQPGQSLTLIATANQGSEATYESGFVIDKFPISRPNLTFSTLTVSNMSPEDSSIYLCSVRDITQETQYFGPGTRLLVL.

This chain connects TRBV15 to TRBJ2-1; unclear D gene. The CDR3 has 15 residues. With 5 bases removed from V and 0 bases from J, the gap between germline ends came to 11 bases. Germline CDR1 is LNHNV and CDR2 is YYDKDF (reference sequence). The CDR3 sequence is CATSPKRDSYNEQFF. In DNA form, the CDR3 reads TGTGCCACCAGCCCCAAGAGAGACTCCTACAATGAGCAGTTCTTC.

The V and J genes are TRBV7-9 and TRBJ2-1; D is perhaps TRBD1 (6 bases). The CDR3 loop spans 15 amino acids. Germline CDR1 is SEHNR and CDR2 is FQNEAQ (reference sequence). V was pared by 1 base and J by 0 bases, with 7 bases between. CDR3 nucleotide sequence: TGTGCCAGCAGCTTAGACAGGGTCTCCTACAATGAGCAGTTCTTC. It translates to CASSLDRVSYNEQFF.

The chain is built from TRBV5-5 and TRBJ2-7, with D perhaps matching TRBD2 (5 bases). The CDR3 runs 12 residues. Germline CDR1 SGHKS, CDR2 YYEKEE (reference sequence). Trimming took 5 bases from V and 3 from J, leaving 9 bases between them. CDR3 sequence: CASSLSGYEQYF. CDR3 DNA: TGTGCCAGCAGTTTGAGCGGCTACGAGCAGTACTTC. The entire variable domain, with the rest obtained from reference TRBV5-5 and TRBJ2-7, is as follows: DAGVTQSPTHLIKTRGQQVTLRCSPISGHKSVSWYQQVLGQGPQFIFQYYEKEERGRGNFPDRFSARQFPNYSSELNVNALLLGDSALYLCASSLSGYEQYFGPGTRLTVT.

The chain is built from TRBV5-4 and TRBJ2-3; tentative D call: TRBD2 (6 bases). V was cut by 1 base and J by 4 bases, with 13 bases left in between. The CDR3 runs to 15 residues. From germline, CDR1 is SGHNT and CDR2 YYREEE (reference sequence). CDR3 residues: CASSLRVGGSDTQYF. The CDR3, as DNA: TGTGCCAGCAGCTTGCGCGTCGGGGGATCAGATACGCAGTATTTT.

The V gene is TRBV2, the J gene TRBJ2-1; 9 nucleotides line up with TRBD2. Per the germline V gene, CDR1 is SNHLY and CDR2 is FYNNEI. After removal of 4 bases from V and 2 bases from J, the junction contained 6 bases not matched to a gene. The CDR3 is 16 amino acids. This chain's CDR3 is CASSARGGRTYNEQFF. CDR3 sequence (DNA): TGTGCCAGCAGTGCGCGGGGGGGGAGAACCTACAATGAGCAGTTCTTC.

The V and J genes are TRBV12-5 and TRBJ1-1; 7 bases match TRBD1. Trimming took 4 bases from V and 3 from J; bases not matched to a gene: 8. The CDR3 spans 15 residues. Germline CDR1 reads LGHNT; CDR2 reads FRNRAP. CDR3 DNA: TGTGCTAGTGGTTCAACCCTGCAGGGGGACACTGAAGCTTTCTTT. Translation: CASGSTLQGDTEAFF.

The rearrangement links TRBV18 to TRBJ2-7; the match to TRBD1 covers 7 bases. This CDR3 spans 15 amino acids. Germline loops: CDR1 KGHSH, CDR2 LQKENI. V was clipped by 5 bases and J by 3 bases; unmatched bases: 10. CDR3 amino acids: CASSTGVGTSYEQYF. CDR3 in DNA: TGTGCCAGCTCAACAGGGGTCGGGACAAGCTACGAGCAGTACTTC.